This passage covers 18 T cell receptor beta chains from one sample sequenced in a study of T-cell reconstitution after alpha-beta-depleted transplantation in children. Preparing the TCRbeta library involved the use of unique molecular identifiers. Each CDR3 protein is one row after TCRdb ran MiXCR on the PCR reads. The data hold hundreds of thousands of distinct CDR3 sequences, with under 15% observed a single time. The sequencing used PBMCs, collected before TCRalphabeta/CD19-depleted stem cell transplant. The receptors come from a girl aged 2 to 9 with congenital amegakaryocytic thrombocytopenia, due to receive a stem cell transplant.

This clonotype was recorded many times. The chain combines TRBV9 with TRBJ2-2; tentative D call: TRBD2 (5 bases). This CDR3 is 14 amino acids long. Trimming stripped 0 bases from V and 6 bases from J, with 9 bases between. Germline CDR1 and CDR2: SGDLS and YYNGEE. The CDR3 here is CASSVGAAAGELFF. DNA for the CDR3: TGTGCCAGCAGCGTAGGAGCGGCGGCCGGGGAGCTGTTTTTT.

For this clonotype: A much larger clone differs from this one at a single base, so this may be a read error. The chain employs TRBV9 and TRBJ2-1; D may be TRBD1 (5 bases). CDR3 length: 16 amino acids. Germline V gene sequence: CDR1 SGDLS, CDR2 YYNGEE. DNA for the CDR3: TGTCCCAGCAGCGTATTTTCCCAGGGCCGGGTGGGTGAGCAGTTCTTC. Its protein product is CPSSVFSQGRVGEQFF.

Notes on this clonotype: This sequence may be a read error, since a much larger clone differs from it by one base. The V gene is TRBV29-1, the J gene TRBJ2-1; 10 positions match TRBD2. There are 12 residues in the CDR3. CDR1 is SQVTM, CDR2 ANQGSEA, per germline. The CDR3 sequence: CSVDDSGRIKIF. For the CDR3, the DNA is TGCAGCGTTGATGATAGCGGGAGGATCAAGATCTTC.

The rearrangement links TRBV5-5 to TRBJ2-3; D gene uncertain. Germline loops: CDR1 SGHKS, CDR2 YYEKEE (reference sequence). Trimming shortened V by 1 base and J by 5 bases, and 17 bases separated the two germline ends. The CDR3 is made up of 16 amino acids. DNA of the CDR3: TGTGCCAGCAGCTTGATCTCACCCCGCAGTGGAGATACGCAGTATTTT. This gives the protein CASSLISPRSGDTQYF.

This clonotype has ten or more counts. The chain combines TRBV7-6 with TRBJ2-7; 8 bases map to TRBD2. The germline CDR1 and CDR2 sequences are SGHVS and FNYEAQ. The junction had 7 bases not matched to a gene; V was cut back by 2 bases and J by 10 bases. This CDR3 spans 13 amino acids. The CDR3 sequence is CASSLRVREAQYF. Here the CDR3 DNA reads TGTGCCAGCAGCTTAAGGGTGCGGGAGGCCCAGTACTTC. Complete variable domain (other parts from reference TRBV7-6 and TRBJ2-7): GAGVSQSPRYKVTKRGQDVALRCDPISGHVSLYWYRQALGQGPEFLTYFNYEAQQDKSGLPNDRFSAERPEGSISTLTIQRTEQRDSAMYRCASSLRVREAQYFGPGTRLTVT.

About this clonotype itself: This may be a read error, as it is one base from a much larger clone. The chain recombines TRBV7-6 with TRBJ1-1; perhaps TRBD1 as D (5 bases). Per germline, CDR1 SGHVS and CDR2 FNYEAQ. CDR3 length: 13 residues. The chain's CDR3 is CASCLGVPAEAFF. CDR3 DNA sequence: TGTGCCAGCTGCTTAGGGGTCCCCGCTGAAGCTTTCTTT.

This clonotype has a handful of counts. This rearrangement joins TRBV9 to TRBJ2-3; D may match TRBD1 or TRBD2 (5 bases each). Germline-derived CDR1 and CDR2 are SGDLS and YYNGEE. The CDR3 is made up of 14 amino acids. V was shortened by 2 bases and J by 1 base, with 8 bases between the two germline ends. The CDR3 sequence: CASSVGTGTDTQYF. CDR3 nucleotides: TGTGCCAGCAGCGTGGGGACGGGCACAGATACGCAGTATTTT.

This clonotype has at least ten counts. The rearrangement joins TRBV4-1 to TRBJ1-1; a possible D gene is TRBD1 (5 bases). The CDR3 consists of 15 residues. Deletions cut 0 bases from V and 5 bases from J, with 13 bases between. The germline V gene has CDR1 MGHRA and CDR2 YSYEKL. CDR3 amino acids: CASSQEAGFDTEAFF. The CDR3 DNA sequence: TGCGCCAGCAGCCAAGAGGCAGGGTTTGATACTGAAGCTTTCTTT.

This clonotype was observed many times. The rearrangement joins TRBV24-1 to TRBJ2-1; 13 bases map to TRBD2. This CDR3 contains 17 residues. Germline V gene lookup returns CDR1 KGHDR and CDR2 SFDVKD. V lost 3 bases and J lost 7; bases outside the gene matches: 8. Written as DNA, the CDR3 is TGTGCCACCAGTGATACCTGGACTAGCGGGAGCCGGAATGAGCAGTTCTTC. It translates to CATSDTWTSGSRNEQFF.

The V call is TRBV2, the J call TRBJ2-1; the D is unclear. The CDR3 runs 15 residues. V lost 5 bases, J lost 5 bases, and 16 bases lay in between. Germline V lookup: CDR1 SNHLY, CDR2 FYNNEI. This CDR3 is CASSIGRQGNNEQFF. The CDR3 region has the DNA TGTGCCAGCAGTATAGGCCGGCAAGGGAACAATGAGCAGTTCTTC.

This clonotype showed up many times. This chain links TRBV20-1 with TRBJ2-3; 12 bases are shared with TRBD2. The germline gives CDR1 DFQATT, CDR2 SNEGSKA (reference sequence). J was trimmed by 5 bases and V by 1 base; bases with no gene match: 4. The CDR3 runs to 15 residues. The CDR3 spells CSARVETSGRDTQYF. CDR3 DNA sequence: TGCAGTGCTAGAGTGGAGACTAGCGGGAGAGATACGCAGTATTTT.

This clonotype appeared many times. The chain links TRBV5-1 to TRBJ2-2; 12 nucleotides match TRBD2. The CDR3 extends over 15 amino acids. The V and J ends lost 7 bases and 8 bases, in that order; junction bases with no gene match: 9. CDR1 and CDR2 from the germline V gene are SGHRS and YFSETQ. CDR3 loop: CASLGLAGSDGELFF. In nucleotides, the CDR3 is TGCGCCAGCCTGGGACTAGCGGGCTCCGATGGGGAGCTGTTTTTT.

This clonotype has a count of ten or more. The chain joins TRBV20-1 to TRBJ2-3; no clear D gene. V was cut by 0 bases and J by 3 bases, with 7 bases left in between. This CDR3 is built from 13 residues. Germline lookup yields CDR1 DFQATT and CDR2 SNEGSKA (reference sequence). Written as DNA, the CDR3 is TGCAGTGCTAGAGAGAGTCTTACAGATACGCAGTATTTT. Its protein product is CSARESLTDTQYF.

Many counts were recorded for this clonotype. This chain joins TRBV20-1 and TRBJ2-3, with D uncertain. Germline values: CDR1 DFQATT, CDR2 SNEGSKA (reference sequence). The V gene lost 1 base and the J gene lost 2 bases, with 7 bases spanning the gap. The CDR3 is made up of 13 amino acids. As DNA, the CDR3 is TGCAGTGCTAGAGGACTCCTCACAGATACGCAGTATTTT. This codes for CSARGLLTDTQYF.

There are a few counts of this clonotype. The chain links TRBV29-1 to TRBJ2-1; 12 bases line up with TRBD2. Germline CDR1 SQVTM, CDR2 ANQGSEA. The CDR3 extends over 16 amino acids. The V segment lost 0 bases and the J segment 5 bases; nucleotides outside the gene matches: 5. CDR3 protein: CSVEEGLAGPDNEQFF. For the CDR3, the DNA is TGCAGCGTTGAAGAAGGACTAGCGGGACCCGACAATGAGCAGTTCTTC.

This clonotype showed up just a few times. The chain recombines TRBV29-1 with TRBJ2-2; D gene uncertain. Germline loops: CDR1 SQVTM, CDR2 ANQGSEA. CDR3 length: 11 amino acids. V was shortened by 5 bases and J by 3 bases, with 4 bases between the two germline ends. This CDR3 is CSVFDTGELFF. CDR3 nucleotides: TGCAGCGTTTTTGACACCGGGGAGCTGTTTTTT.

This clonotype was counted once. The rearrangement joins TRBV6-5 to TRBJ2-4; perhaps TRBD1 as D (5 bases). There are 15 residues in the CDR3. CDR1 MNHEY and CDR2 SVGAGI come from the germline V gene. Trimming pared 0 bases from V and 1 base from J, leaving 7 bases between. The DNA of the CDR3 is TGTGCCAGCAGTTACTCTTCAGGGGCCAAAAACATTCAGTACTTC. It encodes CASSYSSGAKNIQYF.

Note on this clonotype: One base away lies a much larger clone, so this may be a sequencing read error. The CDR3 here is CARGQWRANEQFF. CDR3 DNA sequence: TGCGCCAGAGGCCAGTGGCGGGCAAATGAGCAGTTCTTC. The rearrangement links TRBV5-1 to TRBJ2-1; tentative D call: TRBD2 (5 bases). Trimming took 8 bases from V and 7 from J, leaving 16 bases between them. This CDR3 is built from 13 residues. The germline CDR1 and CDR2 sequences are SGHRS and YFSETQ.